This T cell receptor beta chain was documented in a study of OX40 agonist ivuxolimab in advanced cancers. Context from the whole study: Ivuxolimab, which targeted the costimulatory receptor OX40 (CD134), was an agonistic, fully human IgG2 monoclonal antibody. Of the 52 patients in dose escalation, about 20 had hepatocellular carcinoma, some 15 had melanoma, 9 had renal cell carcinoma and 9 had head and neck cancer. Intravenous ivuxolimab was administered to patients every 2 weeks at six dose levels: 0.01, 0.1, 0.3, 1.5, 3 and 10 mg/kg. Partial responses occurred in three dose-escalation patients: two with cutaneous melanoma and one with hepatocellular carcinoma. The purpose of peripheral TCRbeta sequencing was to test whether ivuxolimab changed TCR sequence diversity and led to clonal T-cell expansion. The paper describes the monotherapy dose-escalation part (N of about 50 patients) of the phase I trial of ivuxolimab. Prior anti-PD-1, anti-PD-L1 or anti-CTLA-4 therapy was permitted, and checkpoint inhibitors had been received by around 39% of dose-escalation patients. In the dose-escalation cohort, 82.7% of patients were male, and the mean age was around 60 years, with a range of about 23 to 90.

For sequencing of the TCRbeta CDR3 region, genomic DNA was extracted from the sorted cells. The immunoSEQ Assay was used to sequence the TCRbeta CDR3 regions. TCRdb carries this immuneACCESS record with in-frame sequences only. Its versions omit some clonotypes, under half of them owing to an unresolved V gene in the studies checked, with the rest unexplained. This sample holds about 98,000 clones; around nine tenths were observed only once. In total, the top ten clones hold roughly 0.52% of the sample. Patients with a history of autoimmune disease or receiving systemic immunosuppression were excluded from the trial. In every dose cohort, peripheral blood was drawn for TCR sequencing at baseline, cycle 4 day 1, and cycle 7 day 1. The samples were drawn from a first-in-human, open-label, multicenter phase I dose-escalation trial of ivuxolimab. Adults with locally advanced or metastatic melanoma, renal cell, hepatocellular, or head and neck squamous cell carcinoma were enrolled in the trial. Before TCR sequencing, CD4+ T cells and CD8+ T cells from peripheral blood were sorted into separate populations.

General findings and caveats noted by the study authors: Antigen specificity was not determined for the clonally expanded peripheral T cells. In the 0.1-3.0 mg/kg groups, partial responders had among the lowest normalized peripheral clonal expansion, particularly in CD8+ T cells. Low levels of normalized T-cell clonal expansion were also seen in some patients who did not respond. After ivuxolimab, CD8+ T cells had more expanded clones than CD4+ T cells on average. At doses from 0.1 to 3.0 mg/kg, clonal expansion was seen in both CD4+ and CD8+ blood T cells between baseline and week 6.

Note on this clone: Its antigen has not been determined. No base qualities exist here, and no much larger clone lies one base off it.

Cut back by 4 bases and 6 bases, the V and J ends lie 10 bases apart. From its cysteine to its phenylalanine, the CDR3 spans 13 amino acids. Just CDR3 DNA is preserved here, 39 bases in frame from base 1. CDR1 and CDR2, per the germline V gene, are MNHEY and SVGAGI. Here the sequenced sample was CD4+ or CD8+ T cells sorted from blood, taken in a trial of the OX40 agonist ivuxolimab. The chain is encoded by TRBV6-5 joined to TRBJ1-5; too little of a D gene remains to name it. The sequence was collected from an adult with an advanced solid tumor such as melanoma, head and neck, liver or kidney cancer. The nucleotide sequence is TGTGCCAGCAGTTTCCACCGGGGTCAGCCCCAGCATTTT. This codes for CASSFHRGQPQHF.